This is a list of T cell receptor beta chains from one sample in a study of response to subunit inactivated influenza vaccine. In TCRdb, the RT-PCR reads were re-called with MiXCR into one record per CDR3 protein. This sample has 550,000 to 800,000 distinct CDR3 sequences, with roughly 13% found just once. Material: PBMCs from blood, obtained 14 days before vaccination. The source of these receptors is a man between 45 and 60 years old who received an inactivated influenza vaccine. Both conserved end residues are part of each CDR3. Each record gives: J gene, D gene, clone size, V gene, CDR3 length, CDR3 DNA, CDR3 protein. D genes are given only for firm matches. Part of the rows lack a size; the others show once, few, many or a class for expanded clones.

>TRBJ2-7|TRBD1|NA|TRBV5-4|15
TGTGCCAGCAGCTTGGTGGGACAGGGACAAAACGAGCAGTACTTC
CASSLVGQGQNEQYF
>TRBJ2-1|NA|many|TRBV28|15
TGTGCCAGCAGGAAGGACAGCCGCTCCTACAATGAGCAGTTCTTC
CASRKDSRSYNEQFF
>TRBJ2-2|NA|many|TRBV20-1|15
TGCAGTGCTAGAGATCGTAACAGCAATACCGGGGAGCTGTTTTTT
CSARDRNSNTGELFF
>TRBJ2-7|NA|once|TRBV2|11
TGTGCCAGCGGGCTCTTGTACGAGCAGTACTTC
CASGLLYEQYF
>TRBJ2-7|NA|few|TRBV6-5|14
TGTGCCAGCAGTTACTCGGGGGGAGGCTACGAGCAGTACTTC
CASSYSGGGYEQYF
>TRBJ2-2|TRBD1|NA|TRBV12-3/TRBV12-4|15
TGTGCCAGCAAGTCCGTGGGACAGAGAACCGGGGAGCTGTTTTTT
CASKSVGQRTGELFF
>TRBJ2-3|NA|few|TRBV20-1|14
TGCAGTGCTAGGCCACCCGGGAGCACAGATACGCAGTATTTT
CSARPPGSTDTQYF
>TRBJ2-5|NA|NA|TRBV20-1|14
TGCAGTGCTAGGCGGAACAGGGACCAAGAGACCCAGTACTTC
CSARRNRDQETQYF
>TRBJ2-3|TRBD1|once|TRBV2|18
TGTGCCAGCAGTGAAGCTTTTCCGGGACAGGGGAGGTCCGATACGCAGTATTTT
CASSEAFPGQGRSDTQYF
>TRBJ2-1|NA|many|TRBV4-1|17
TGCGCCAGCAGCCGACGGGGGCAGGTGAGCTCCTACAATGAGCAGTTCTTC
CASSRRGQVSSYNEQFF
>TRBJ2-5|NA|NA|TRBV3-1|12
TGTGCCAGCAAATCAGGGAGAGAGACCCAGTACTTC
CASKSGRETQYF
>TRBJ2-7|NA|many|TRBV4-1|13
TGCGCCAGCAGCCGACAGGCTTCCTACGAGCAGTACTTC
CASSRQASYEQYF
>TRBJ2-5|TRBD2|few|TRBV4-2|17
TGTGCCAGCAGCCAAAGGAGCACTAGCGGGGGCTTAGAGACCCAGTACTTC
CASSQRSTSGGLETQYF
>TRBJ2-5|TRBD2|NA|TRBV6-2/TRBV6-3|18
TGTGCCAGCAGTTACCGCCCCAAGCGGGGGGGACTCCAAGAGACCCAGTACTTC
CASSYRPKRGGLQETQYF
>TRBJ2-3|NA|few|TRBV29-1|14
TGCAGCGTTGATGGAGCGGATAGCACAGATACGCAGTATTTT
CSVDGADSTDTQYF
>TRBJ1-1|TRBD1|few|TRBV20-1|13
TGCAGTGCGCCGGACAGGAGATATACTGAAGCTTTCTTT
CSAPDRRYTEAFF